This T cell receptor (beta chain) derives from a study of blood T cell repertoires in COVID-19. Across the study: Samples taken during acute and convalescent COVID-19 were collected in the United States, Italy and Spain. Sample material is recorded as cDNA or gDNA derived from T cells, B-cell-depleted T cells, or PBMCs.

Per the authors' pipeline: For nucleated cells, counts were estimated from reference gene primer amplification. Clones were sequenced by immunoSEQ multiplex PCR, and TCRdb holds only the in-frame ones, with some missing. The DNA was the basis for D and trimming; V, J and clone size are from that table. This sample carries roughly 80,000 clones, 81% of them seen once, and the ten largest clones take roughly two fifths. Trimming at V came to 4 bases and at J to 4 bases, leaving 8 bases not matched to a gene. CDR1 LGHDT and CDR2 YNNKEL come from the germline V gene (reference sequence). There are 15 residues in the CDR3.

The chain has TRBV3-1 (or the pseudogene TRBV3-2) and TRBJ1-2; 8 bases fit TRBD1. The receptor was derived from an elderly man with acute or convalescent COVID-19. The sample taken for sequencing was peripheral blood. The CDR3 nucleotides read TGTGCCAGCAGCCTCGGGACAGGACTGCCCTATGGCTACACCTTC. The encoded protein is CASSLGTGLPYGYTF.